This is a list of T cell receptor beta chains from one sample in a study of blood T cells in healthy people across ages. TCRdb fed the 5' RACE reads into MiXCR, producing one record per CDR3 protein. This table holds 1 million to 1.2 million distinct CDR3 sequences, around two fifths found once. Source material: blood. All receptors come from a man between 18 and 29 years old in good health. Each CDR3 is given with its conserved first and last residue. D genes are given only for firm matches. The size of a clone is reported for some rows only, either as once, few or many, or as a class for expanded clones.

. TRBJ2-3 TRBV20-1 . CSAYHSLGTDTQYF TGCAGTGCTTATCATAGTTTGGGCACAGATACGCAGTATTTT
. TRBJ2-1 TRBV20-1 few CSASDRVGQFF TGCAGTGCTAGCGACAGAGTGGGCCAGTTCTTC
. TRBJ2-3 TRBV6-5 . CASKREGTDTQYF TGTGCCAGTAAAAGGGAAGGCACAGATACGCAGTATTTT
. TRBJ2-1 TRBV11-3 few CASSLGRIDEQFF TGTGCCAGCAGCTTAGGCAGGATCGATGAGCAGTTCTTC
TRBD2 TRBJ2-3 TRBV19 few CASSMRRETDTQYF TGTGCCAGTAGTATGCGGCGGGAGACAGATACGCAGTATTTT
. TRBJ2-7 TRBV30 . CAWTPARLIAYEQYF TGTGCCTGGACCCCCGCCAGGCTCATAGCCTACGAGCAGTACTTC
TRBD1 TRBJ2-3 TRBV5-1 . CASSPGQGVPDTQYF TGCGCCAGCAGTCCCGGACAGGGTGTCCCAGATACGCAGTATTTT
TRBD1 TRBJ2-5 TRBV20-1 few CSAPRTGLYQETQYF TGCAGTGCCCCTCGGACAGGACTCTACCAAGAGACCCAGTACTTC
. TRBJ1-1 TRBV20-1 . CSAREGAGSTEAFF TGCAGTGCTAGAGAAGGGGCAGGGAGCACTGAAGCTTTCTTT
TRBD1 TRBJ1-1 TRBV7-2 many CASSAGTGAYTEAFF TGTGCCAGCAGCGCAGGGACAGGGGCCTACACTGAAGCTTTCTTT
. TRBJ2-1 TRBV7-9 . CASSLATKAYSGYEQFF TGTGCCAGCAGCTTAGCTACAAAGGCCTATTCGGGCTATGAGCAGTTCTTC
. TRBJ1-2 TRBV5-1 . CASSLAFDGYTF TGCGCCAGCAGCTTGGCATTCGATGGCTACACCTTC
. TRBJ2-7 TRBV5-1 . CASSSLASATYEQYF TGCGCCAGCAGCTCCCTGGCTAGCGCTACCTACGAGCAGTACTTC
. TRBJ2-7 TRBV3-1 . CASSHGMSYEQYF TGTGCCAGCAGCCATGGAATGAGCTACGAGCAGTACTTC
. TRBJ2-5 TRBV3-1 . CASSQVRSQETQYF TGTGCCAGCAGCCAAGTACGGTCTCAAGAGACCCAGTACTTC
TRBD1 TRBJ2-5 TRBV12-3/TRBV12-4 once CASSGTGGETQYF TGTGCCAGCAGTGGGACAGGGGGCGAGACCCAGTACTTC
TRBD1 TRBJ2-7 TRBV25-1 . CASSEGGQGIYEQYF TGTGCCAGCAGTGAGGGGGGACAGGGTATCTACGAGCAGTACTTC
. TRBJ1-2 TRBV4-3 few CASSQDQGSGLGYTF TGCGCCAGCAGCCAAGATCAGGGGTCGGGACTTGGCTACACCTTC
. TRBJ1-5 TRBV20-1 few CSASTSATDSNQPQHF TGCAGTGCTTCCACTTCGGCCACAGATAGCAATCAGCCCCAGCATTTT
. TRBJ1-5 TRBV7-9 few CASSYETGVGNQPQHF TGTGCCAGCAGCTACGAAACCGGGGTAGGCAATCAGCCCCAGCATTTT
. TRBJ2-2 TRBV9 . CASSVSSGELFF TGTGCCAGCAGCGTTAGTTCCGGGGAGCTGTTTTTT
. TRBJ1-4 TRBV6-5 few CASGHRDRVFEKLFF TGTGCCAGCGGCCACAGGGATCGGGTATTCGAAAAACTGTTTTTT
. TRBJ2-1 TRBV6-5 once CASSYDDTLRRFF TGTGCCAGCAGTTACGATGACACTCTCCGCCGGTTCTTC
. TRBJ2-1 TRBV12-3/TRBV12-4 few CASSQALPHNEQFF TGTGCCAGCAGCCAGGCGCTACCGCACAATGAGCAGTTCTTC
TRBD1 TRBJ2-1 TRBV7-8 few CASSLARTGTYNEQFF TGTGCCAGCAGCTTAGCGAGGACAGGGACCTACAATGAGCAGTTCTTC
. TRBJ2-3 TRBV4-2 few CASSQDGLVATDTQYF TGTGCCAGCAGCCAAGATGGGCTAGTAGCAACAGATACGCAGTATTTT
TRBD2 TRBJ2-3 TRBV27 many CASSSTSEGTDTQYF TGTGCCAGCAGTTCGACTAGCGAGGGCACAGATACGCAGTATTTT
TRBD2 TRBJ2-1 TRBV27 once CASSLLLGTSNEQFF TGTGCCAGCAGTTTACTTCTCGGGACTAGCAATGAGCAGTTCTTC
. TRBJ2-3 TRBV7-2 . CASSRGRADTQYF TGTGCCAGCAGCCGAGGTCGTGCGGATACGCAGTATTTT
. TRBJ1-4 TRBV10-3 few CAIRGDYGNEKLFF TGTGCCATCAGAGGGGACTACGGGAATGAAAAACTGTTTTTT
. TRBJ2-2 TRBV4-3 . CASSPPRHTGELFF TGCGCCAGCAGCCCCCCTCGGCACACCGGGGAGCTGTTTTTT
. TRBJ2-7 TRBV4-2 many CASSQENEQYF TGTGCCAGCAGCCAAGAAAACGAGCAGTACTTC
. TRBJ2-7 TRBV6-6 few CASSYSQVISYEQYF TGTGCCAGCAGTTACTCGCAGGTAATCTCCTACGAGCAGTACTTC
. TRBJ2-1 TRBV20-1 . CSARGGGRRENEQFF TGCAGTGCGCGGGGTGGGGGGCGCAGGGAGAATGAGCAGTTCTTC
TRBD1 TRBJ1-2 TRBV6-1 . CASTLRQGQANYGYTF TGTGCCAGCACCCTAAGACAGGGTCAAGCTAACTATGGCTACACCTTC
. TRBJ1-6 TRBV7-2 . CASSLEGTANSPLHF TGTGCCAGCAGCTTAGAGGGGACGGCCAATTCACCCCTCCACTTT
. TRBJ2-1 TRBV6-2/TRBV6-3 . CASRRRESYNEQFF TGTGCCAGCAGAAGGCGGGAATCCTACAATGAGCAGTTCTTC
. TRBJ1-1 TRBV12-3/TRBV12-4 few CASSQSIRQNTEAFF TGTGCCAGCAGCCAGAGTATCAGGCAGAACACTGAAGCTTTCTTT
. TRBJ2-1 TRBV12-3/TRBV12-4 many CASSLGGLAYNEQFF TGTGCCAGCAGTTTAGGCGGCCTAGCGTACAATGAGCAGTTCTTC
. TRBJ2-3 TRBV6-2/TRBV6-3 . CASIRGAAQDTQYF TGTGCCAGCATTCGGGGAGCCGCTCAAGATACGCAGTATTTT
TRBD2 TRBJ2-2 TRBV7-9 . CASSLATTSGEHFTGELFF TGTGCCAGCAGCTTAGCGACGACTAGCGGGGAACATTTCACCGGGGAGCTGTTTTTT
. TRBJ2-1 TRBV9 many CASSVDREGYNEQFF TGTGCCAGCAGCGTCGACAGGGAGGGTTACAATGAGCAGTTCTTC
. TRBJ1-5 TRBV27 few CASAGGTYSNQPQHF TGTGCCAGCGCGGGGGGGACTTATAGCAATCAGCCCCAGCATTTT
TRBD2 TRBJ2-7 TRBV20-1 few CSATPPGGSYNEQYF TGCAGTGCCACGCCCCCCGGGGGGTCCTACAATGAGCAGTACTTC
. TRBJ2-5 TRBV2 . CASRGGFQETQYF TGTGCCAGCAGGGGAGGTTTCCAAGAGACCCAGTACTTC
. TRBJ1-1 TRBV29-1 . CSVGDVNTEAFF TGCAGCGTTGGGGATGTAAACACTGAAGCTTTCTTT
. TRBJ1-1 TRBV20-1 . CSAEGSTEAFF TGCAGTGCTGAGGGGAGCACTGAAGCTTTCTTT
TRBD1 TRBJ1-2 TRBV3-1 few CASSSTGTAYYGYTF TGTGCCAGCAGCTCAACCGGGACAGCATACTATGGCTACACCTTC
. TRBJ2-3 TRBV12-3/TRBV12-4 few CASSLGRVPTDTQYF TGTGCCAGCAGTTTGGGACGGGTCCCCACAGATACGCAGTATTTT
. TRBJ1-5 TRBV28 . CASSLFVAEGNNQPQHF TGTGCCAGCAGTTTATTTGTGGCTGAGGGAAACAATCAGCCCCAGCATTTT
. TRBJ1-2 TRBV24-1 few CATSDLGRSYGYTF TGTGCCACCAGTGATTTGGGAAGAAGCTATGGCTACACCTTC
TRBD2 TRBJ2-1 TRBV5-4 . CASSPPSGDEQFF TGTGCCAGCAGCCCACCAAGCGGGGACGAGCAGTTCTTC
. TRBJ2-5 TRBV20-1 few CSAPDDPSETQYF TGCAGTGCACCCGACGATCCTTCCGAGACCCAGTACTTC
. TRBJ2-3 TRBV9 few CASSVESVSDTQYF TGTGCCAGCAGCGTAGAATCGGTCTCGGATACGCAGTATTTT
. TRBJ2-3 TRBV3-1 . CASSQATTRGTQYF TGTGCCAGCAGCCAAGCGACTACCCGAGGTACGCAGTATTTT
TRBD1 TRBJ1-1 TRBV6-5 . CASSYSARGGSVSTEAFF TGTGCCAGCAGTTACTCCGCCCGAGGGGGCTCGGTGAGCACTGAAGCTTTCTTT
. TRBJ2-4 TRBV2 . CAGGSTTDIQYF TGTGCCGGGGGTTCGACGACCGACATTCAGTACTTC
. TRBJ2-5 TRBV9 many CASSGSLGLNKETQYF TGTGCCAGCAGCGGCAGCCTGGGACTCAACAAAGAGACCCAGTACTTC
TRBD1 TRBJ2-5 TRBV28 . CASSFKGAQETQYF TGTGCCAGCAGTTTCAAGGGGGCCCAAGAGACCCAGTACTTC
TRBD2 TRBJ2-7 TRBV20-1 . CSARLAHPYEQYF TGCAGTGCCAGACTAGCCCATCCCTACGAGCAGTACTTC